One sample yielded the 25 T cell receptor beta chains listed below, sequenced in a study of blood T cell repertoires in COVID-19 (dated by TCRdb to about 2020). The library was produced with the immunoSEQ multiplex PCR assay. As stored in TCRdb, this immuneACCESS dataset retains in-frame rearrangements with V and J assigned. A fraction of the clones does not appear; measured against another copy, unresolved V genes explain less than half of the discrepancy, and the remainder lacks a known reason. The table for this sample lists 68,000 or so clones; about nine tenths of them were counted only once. The ten largest clonotypes hold 5.5% to 7% of the sample. The sequencing input was peripheral blood. The receptors originated from a woman between 70 and 85 years old with acute or convalescent COVID-19.

The chain couples TRBV14 to TRBJ2-7; 9 nucleotides line up with TRBD1. The CDR3 is made up of 15 amino acids. Looked up from germline, CDR1 is SGHDN and CDR2 is FVKESK. Losses at the gene ends were 2 bases for V and 2 bases for J; bases not matched to a gene: 4. The CDR3 spells CASSQPGTGPYEQYF. Written as DNA, the CDR3 is TGTGCCAGCAGCCAACCCGGGACAGGGCCCTACGAGCAGTACTTC.

The V gene is TRBV18, the J gene TRBJ1-5, with TRBD1 as a possible D gene (5 bases). CDR3 length: 13 residues. Deletions cut 4 bases from V and 4 bases from J, with 8 bases between. Looked up from germline, CDR1 is KGHSH and CDR2 is LQKENI. Here the CDR3 reads CASSQGLNQPQHF. CDR3 coding DNA: TGTGCCAGCTCACAGGGGTTGAATCAGCCCCAGCATTTT. The full variable domain, its missing parts supplied by reference TRBV18 and TRBJ1-5, is NAGVMQNPRHLVRRRGQEARLRCSPMKGHSHVYWYRQLPEEGLKFMVYLQKENIIDESGMPKERFSAEFPKEGPSILRIQQVVRGDSAAYFCASSQGLNQPQHFGDGTRLSIL.

This rearrangement joins TRBV5-6 to TRBJ1-5; a weak D match, TRBD1 (6 bases). The V gene's germline CDR1 is SGHDT and CDR2 YYEEEE. V gave up 0 bases and J gave up 3 bases, with 10 bases separating them. This CDR3 contains 15 residues. In nucleotides, the CDR3 is TGTGCCAGCAGCTTGGGAACAGGGAACAATCAGCCCCAGCATTTT. Translation: CASSLGTGNNQPQHF.

In its sample, this clone is medium-sized. This rearrangement joins TRBV5-8 to TRBJ1-5; a weak D match, TRBD1 (5 bases). The CDR3 runs 13 residues. Looked up from germline, CDR1 is SGHTS and CDR2 is YDEGEE. Trimming took off 7 bases at V and 3 bases at J, with 11 bases between the two ends. The CDR3 nucleotides are TGTGCCAGCGCCAGGGACTTCAATCAGCCCCAGCATTTT. The encoded protein is CASARDFNQPQHF.

The chain links TRBV28 to TRBJ1-3; perhaps TRBD1 as D (6 bases). Germline assignment: CDR1 MDHEN and CDR2 SYDVKM. This CDR3 region has 16 residues. Trimming took off 8 bases at V and 0 bases at J, with 17 bases between the two ends. The CDR3 nucleotides read TGTGCCAGCGGGGGACATCTATCCCCCTCTGGAAACACCATATATTTT. This sequence encodes CASGGHLSPSGNTIYF.

The chain uses TRBV7-9 and TRBJ1-4, with D possibly TRBD1 on 6 matching bases. The CDR3 extends over 16 amino acids. From germline, CDR1 is SEHNR and CDR2 FQNEAQ (reference sequence). V lost 4 bases, J lost 4 bases, and 16 bases lay in between. CDR3 sequence reads: CASSSPLEGVNEKLFF. CDR3 nucleotides: TGTGCCAGCAGCTCGCCTCTAGAGGGGGTTAATGAAAAACTGTTTTTT.

This clone came up once. The chain combines TRBV7-2 with TRBJ2-5, with TRBD2 matching 7 bases. Germline CDR1 reads SGHTA; CDR2 reads FQGNSA. Losses at the gene ends were 5 bases for V and 1 base for J; bases not matched to a gene: 16. The CDR3 extends over 18 amino acids. CDR3 DNA: TGTGCCAGCAGCAAGGGGCGTGGGACGGGAGGTGCCCAAGAGACCCAGTACTTC. Translation: CASSKGRGTGGAQETQYF.

Of note for this clone: As the CDR3 is not closed by the conserved phenylalanine or tryptophan, this likely results from a read error. The DNA is omitted, as the CDR3 cannot be located on it reliably, and the CDR3 follows TCRdb's listing. The chain joins TRBV7-6 to TRBJ2-7; the D call of TRBD1 is as the table states it, not checked on the DNA. The germline CDR1 and CDR2 sequences are SGHVS and FNYEAQ. The CDR3 region is 15 residues in length, termini included. The CDR3 here is CASSLKAVPGQGRRS.

DNA for the CDR3: TGTGCCACAGAGACATCGGATGAAAAACTGTTTTTT. This sequence encodes CATETSDEKLFF. The chain carries TRBV5-8 and TRBJ1-4; unclear D gene. Per germline, CDR1 SGHTS and CDR2 YDEGEE. Trimming stripped 9 bases from V and 6 bases from J, with 12 bases between. The CDR3 sequence is 12 residues long.

This clone showed up just once. The chain recombines TRBV14 with TRBJ1-1, with 12 positions matching TRBD1. Per the germline V gene, CDR1 is SGHDN and CDR2 is FVKESK. The CDR3 extends over 15 amino acids. Trimming removed 4 bases from V and 4 bases from J; junction bases left unmatched: 4. CDR3 coding DNA: TGTGCCAGCAGCCGGGACAGGGGGCCCGTCACTGAAGCTTTCTTT. As protein: CASSRDRGPVTEAFF.

The rearrangement joins TRBV28 to TRBJ2-1; 12 bases agree with TRBD1. CDR1 and CDR2 from the germline V gene are MDHEN and SYDVKM. J gave up 5 bases and V 2 bases, and 16 bases lay outside the gene matches. This CDR3 has 20 residues. CDR3 nucleotide sequence: TGTGCCAGCAGTTTACGGGACAGGGGGCCCTTCGAACCTCTCAACAATGAGCAGTTCTTC. It yields the protein CASSLRDRGPFEPLNNEQFF. Based on the CDR3 plus reference TRBV28 and TRBJ2-1, the full variable domain is DVKVTQSSRYLVKRTGEKVFLECVQDMDHENMFWYRQDPGLGLRLIYFSYDVKMKEKGDIPEGYSVSREKKERFSLILESASTNQTSMYLCASSLRDRGPFEPLNNEQFFGPGTRLTVL.

This clone has only one observation. The rearrangement links TRBV5-1 to TRBJ2-3; no clear D gene. Germline V gives CDR1 SGHRS, CDR2 YFSETQ. The V end was cut by 1 base, the J end by 0 bases, with 15 bases between. The CDR3 contains 17 residues. CDR3 DNA sequence: TGCGCCAGCAGCTTGCGACCGACTGCGACCAGCACAGATACGCAGTATTTT. Translated, it gives CASSLRPTATSTDTQYF. Full variable domain (remainder filled in from reference TRBV5-1 and TRBJ2-3): KAGVTQTPRYLIKTRGQQVTLSCSPISGHRSVSWYQQTPGQGLQFLFEYFSETQRNKGNFPGRFSGRQFSNSRSEMNVSTLELGDSALYLCASSLRPTATSTDTQYFGPGTRLTVL.

The chain joins TRBV2 to TRBJ1-1; weak D call: TRBD1 (6 bases). The V end lost 6 bases, the J end lost 6 bases, and 14 bases lay between the germline ends. There are 13 residues in the CDR3. Per germline, CDR1 SNHLY and CDR2 FYNNEI. The CDR3 DNA is TGTGCCAGCAGGGTACAGGGATCTGCTGAAGCTTTCTTT. Encoded protein: CASRVQGSAEAFF. Complete variable domain (other parts from reference TRBV2 and TRBJ1-1): EPEVTQTPSHQVTQMGQEVILRCVPISNHLYFYWYRQILGQKVEFLVSFYNNEISEKSEIFDDQFSVERPDGSNFTLKIRSTKLEDSAMYFCASRVQGSAEAFFGQGTRLTVV.

Only a few counts were recorded for this clone. The V gene is TRBV9, the J gene TRBJ1-3; D ambiguous. Germline V lookup: CDR1 SGDLS, CDR2 YYNGEE. V lost 3 bases to trimming and J lost 4 bases, with 8 bases between them. The CDR3 consists of 13 residues. This chain's CDR3 is CASSGAEGNTIYF. DNA of the CDR3: TGTGCCAGCAGCGGGGCAGAGGGAAACACCATATATTTT.

This clone was detected only once. The chain uses TRBV6-5 and TRBJ1-3, with D possibly being TRBD1 (5 bases). There are 16 residues in the CDR3. The germline V gene encodes CDR1 MNHEY and CDR2 SVGAGI. Trimming left V 0 bases short and J 0 bases short, with 9 bases between. In DNA, the CDR3 is TGTGCCAGCAGTTACTCCGGGGGAGTCTCTGGAAACACCATATATTTT. Its protein product is CASSYSGGVSGNTIYF.

This clone appeared a single time. The chain recombines TRBV19 with TRBJ1-1; D is unresolved. Germline loops: CDR1 LNHDA, CDR2 SQIVND (reference sequence). V shed 3 bases and J shed 1 base, with 6 bases lying between them. The CDR3 covers 13 residues. This chain's CDR3 is CASSIAENTEAFF. CDR3 DNA: TGTGCCAGTAGTATCGCGGAGAACACTGAAGCTTTCTTT.

The chain's CDR3 is CASSFFPSSLSGNTIYF. Written as DNA, the CDR3 is TGTGCCAGCAGTTTTTTCCCCTCTTCCCTCTCTGGAAACACCATATATTTT. V gene TRBV28 combines with J gene TRBJ1-3; D is unresolved. V lost 3 bases and J 0 bases, leaving 15 bases between the germline ends. Per germline, CDR1 MDHEN and CDR2 SYDVKM. The CDR3 is 17 residues long.

This clone was observed once. The chain has TRBV24-1 and TRBJ2-3, with 7 bases matching TRBD1. CDR3 length: 15 amino acids. Germline V gene lookup returns CDR1 KGHDR and CDR2 SFDVKD. V dropped 4 bases and J dropped 4; count of bases not matched to a gene: 7. The CDR3 coding sequence is TGTGCCACCAGTGAACCAGACAGGGTTGCAGATACGCAGTATTTT. It translates to CATSEPDRVADTQYF.

The chain carries TRBV10-1 and TRBJ1-5; TRBD1 matches 10 bases. CDR1 is WNHNN and CDR2 is SYGVQD in the germline V gene (reference sequence). V gave up 3 bases and J gave up 0 bases; unmatched junction bases: 8. This CDR3 is built from 18 residues. CDR3 region: CASSEGDRGVYSNQPQHF. In DNA form, the CDR3 reads TGCGCCAGCAGTGAAGGGGACAGGGGAGTTTATAGCAATCAGCCCCAGCATTTT.

This chain connects TRBV15 to TRBJ1-4, with D unclear. CDR3 length: 14 amino acids. CDR1 LNHNV and CDR2 YYDKDF come from the germline V gene (reference sequence). V was clipped by 1 base and J by 8 bases, with 11 bases between them. The CDR3 sequence: CATSRGGVGEKLFF. CDR3 DNA sequence: TGTGCCACCAGCAGAGGGGGAGTCGGCGAAAAACTGTTTTTT.

V and J are TRBV27 and TRBJ1-4, with TRBD1 as a possible D gene (6 bases). V was trimmed by 1 base and J by 0 bases, leaving 15 bases between them. The CDR3 has 18 residues. Germline V lookup: CDR1 MNHEY, CDR2 SMNVEV (reference sequence). The chain's CDR3 is CASSLLAQGLTTNEKLFF. Here the CDR3 DNA reads TGTGCCAGCAGTTTATTGGCACAGGGTTTAACAACTAATGAAAAACTGTTTTTT.

V and J are TRBV25-1 and TRBJ2-7; 7 bases fit TRBD1. This CDR3 region has 13 residues. The V gene end was trimmed by 8 bases and the J gene end by 2 bases; junction bases not matched to a gene: 6. Germline V CDR1 and CDR2: MGHDK, SYGVNS. CDR3 sequence: CASVGQDAYEQYF. CDR3 nucleotides: TGTGCCAGCGTTGGACAGGACGCCTACGAGCAGTACTTC.

The chain uses TRBV28 and TRBJ1-5; no reliable D call. CDR1 is MDHEN and CDR2 is SYDVKM in the germline V gene. The V gene lost 6 bases and the J gene lost 4 bases, with 7 bases spanning the gap. The CDR3 runs 12 residues. Written as DNA, the CDR3 is TGTGCCAGCAGGAGAGGGAATCAGCCCCAGCATTTT. Translation gives CASRRGNQPQHF.

This chain joins TRBV9 and TRBJ2-6; 7 nucleotides agree with TRBD2. J was trimmed by 0 bases and V by 0 bases; bases with no gene match: 6. The CDR3 covers 18 residues. Germline assignment: CDR1 SGDLS and CDR2 YYNGEE. This chain's CDR3 is CASSVAGGSGSGANVLTF. The CDR3 DNA sequence: TGTGCCAGCAGCGTAGCGGGAGGATCTGGCTCTGGGGCCAACGTCCTGACTTTC.

The rearrangement uses TRBV23-1 and TRBJ1-3; D is possibly TRBD1 (5 bases). TRBV23-1 is assigned to the ORF class and has an uncertain function. The CDR3 has 15 residues. V dropped 3 bases and J dropped 1 base, with 10 bases sitting between them. The CDR3 spells CASSHPEGSGNTIYF. The CDR3 DNA reads as TGCGCCAGCAGTCACCCGGAGGGGTCTGGAAACACCATATATTTT.